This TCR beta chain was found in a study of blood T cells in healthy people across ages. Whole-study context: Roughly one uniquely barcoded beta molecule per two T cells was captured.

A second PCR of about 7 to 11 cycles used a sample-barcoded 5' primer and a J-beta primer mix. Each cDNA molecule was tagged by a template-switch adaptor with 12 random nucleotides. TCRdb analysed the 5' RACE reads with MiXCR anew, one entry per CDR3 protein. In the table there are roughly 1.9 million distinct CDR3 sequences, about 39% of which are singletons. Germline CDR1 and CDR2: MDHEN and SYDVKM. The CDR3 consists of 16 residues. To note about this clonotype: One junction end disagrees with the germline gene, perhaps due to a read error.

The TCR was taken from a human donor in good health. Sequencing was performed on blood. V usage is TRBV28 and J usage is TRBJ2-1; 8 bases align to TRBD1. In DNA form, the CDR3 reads TGTGTCAGCAACCCCCGGTGGGGCAGGGGGCACGATGAGCAGTTCTTC. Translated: CVSNPRWGRGHDEQFF.